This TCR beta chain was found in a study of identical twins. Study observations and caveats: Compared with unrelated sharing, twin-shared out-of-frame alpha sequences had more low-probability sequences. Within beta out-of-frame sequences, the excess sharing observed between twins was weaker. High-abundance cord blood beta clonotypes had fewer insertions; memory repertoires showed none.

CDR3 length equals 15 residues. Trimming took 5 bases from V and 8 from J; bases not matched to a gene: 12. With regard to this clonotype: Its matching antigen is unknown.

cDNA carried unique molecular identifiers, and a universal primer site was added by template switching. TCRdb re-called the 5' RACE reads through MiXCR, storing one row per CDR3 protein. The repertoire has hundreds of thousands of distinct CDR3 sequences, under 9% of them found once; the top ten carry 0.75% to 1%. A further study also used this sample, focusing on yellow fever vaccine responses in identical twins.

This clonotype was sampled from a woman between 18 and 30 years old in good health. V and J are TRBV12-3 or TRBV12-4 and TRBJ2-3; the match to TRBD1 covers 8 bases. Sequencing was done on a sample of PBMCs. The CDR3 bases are TGTGCCAGCAGTCAACAGGGGGACCAAGAGGTTACGCAGTATTTT. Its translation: CASSQQGDQEVTQYF.